The 17 T cell receptor beta chains in this list originate from one sample, sequenced in a study of blood T cell repertoires in COVID-19. The method was immunoSEQ multiplex PCR; TCRdb's version includes in-frame clones alone and lacks a portion of them. The data contain a few hundred thousand clones, about nine tenths of them seen just once; the ten biggest clones take up roughly 7.2%. Input material: PBMCs or T cells enriched from blood (not recorded which). The receptors here all came from a man aged 30 to 45 in a cohort exposed to, infected with or recovered from COVID-19 (not recorded which).

V gene TRBV15 combines with J gene TRBJ2-2; the D gene is possibly TRBD2 (5 bases). V gave up 0 bases and J gave up 5 bases, with 25 bases separating them. Germline values: CDR1 LNHNV, CDR2 YYDKDF (reference sequence). The CDR3 consists of 20 residues. CDR3 loop: CATSRDLRVRYSSDTGELFF. CDR3 sequence (DNA): TGTGCCACCAGCAGAGATCTGAGGGTGCGGTACTCCAGCGATACCGGGGAGCTGTTTTTT.

The V and J genes are TRBV5-1 and TRBJ2-3; TRBD1 matches 9 bases. CDR1 is SGHRS, CDR2 YFSETQ, per germline. V trimming: 4 bases; J trimming: 4 bases; junction bases outside the gene matches: 4. The CDR3 is 14 residues long. This CDR3 is CASSAQGAPDTQYF. As DNA, the CDR3 is TGCGCCAGCAGCGCACAGGGGGCACCAGATACGCAGTATTTT.

The DNA for the CDR3 is TGTGCCACCGGGGGGGCTCCTACCGGGGAGCTGTTTTTT. Its translation: CATGGAPTGELFF. The chain links TRBV24-1 to TRBJ2-2, with a weak D call TRBD2 (7 bases). Trimming stripped 9 bases from V and 5 bases from J, with 12 bases between. Per the germline V gene, CDR1 is KGHDR and CDR2 is SFDVKD. This CDR3 is built from 13 residues.

The genes are TRBV7-8 and TRBJ1-4; a weak D match, TRBD1 (6 bases). This CDR3 spans 16 amino acids. Trimming shortened V by 3 bases and J by 8 bases, and 19 bases separated the two germline ends. Germline V CDR1 and CDR2: SGHVS, FQNEAQ. The CDR3 DNA is TGTGCCAGCAGCTTCGTCCAGGGGCCTAGAAGAGAAAAACTGTTTTTT. Amino acid sequence: CASSFVQGPRREKLFF.

The rearrangement joins TRBV5-5 to TRBJ1-4; tentatively, D is TRBD1 (5 bases). Germline CDR1 SGHKS, CDR2 YYEKEE (reference sequence). V lost 1 base and J lost 4, with 11 bases in between. The CDR3 runs to 15 residues. In DNA, the CDR3 is TGTGCCAGCAGCTTGCAGGGAGGCGGTAATGAAAAACTGTTTTTT. Amino acids: CASSLQGGGNEKLFF. The full variable domain, completed using reference TRBV5-5 and TRBJ1-4, is DAGVTQSPTHLIKTRGQQVTLRCSPISGHKSVSWYQQVLGQGPQFIFQYYEKEERGRGNFPDRFSARQFPNYSSELNVNALLLGDSALYLCASSLQGGGNEKLFFGSGTQLSVL.

This clone was seen only once. The rearrangement joins TRBV5-1 to TRBJ1-4; D uncertain. Germline CDR1 reads SGHRS; CDR2 reads YFSETQ. The CDR3 extends over 15 amino acids. V lost 4 bases and J 4 bases, leaving 14 bases between the germline ends. Here the CDR3 DNA reads TGCGCCAGCAGCCCACTGGGAGGGTTTAATGAAAAACTGTTTTTT. Encoded protein: CASSPLGGFNEKLFF.

The rearrangement links TRBV5-4 to TRBJ2-5, with D possibly being TRBD2 (6 bases). The V and J ends lost 4 bases and 1 base respectively, with 11 bases between them. Germline CDR1 reads SGHNT; CDR2 reads YYREEE (reference sequence). This CDR3 is 14 amino acids long. In nucleotides, the CDR3 is TGTGCCAGCAGCCCCGGGACTGGCCAAGAGACCCAGTACTTC. This sequence encodes CASSPGTGQETQYF.

This chain uses TRBV11-2 with TRBJ1-5; D gene uncertain. Deletions cut 1 base from V and 1 base from J, with 2 bases between. Germline assignment: CDR1 SGHAT and CDR2 FQNNGV. This CDR3 has 13 residues. The chain's CDR3 is CASSLASNQPQHF. The CDR3 region has the DNA TGTGCCAGCAGCTTAGCGAGCAATCAGCCCCAGCATTTT.

This sequence joins TRBV5-4 and TRBJ1-2; D gene ambiguous. The length of the CDR3 is 14 residues. The V and J ends lost 5 bases and 5 bases respectively, with 16 bases between them. Germline assignment: CDR1 SGHNT and CDR2 YYREEE (reference sequence). The CDR3: CASRVTEVEYGYTF. In DNA form, the CDR3 reads TGTGCCAGCAGGGTGACGGAGGTGGAGTATGGCTACACCTTC.

This clone was recorded a few times. V is TRBV5-8 and J is TRBJ1-6; TRBD1 might be the D (6 bases). This CDR3 contains 14 residues. The germline V gene has CDR1 SGHTS and CDR2 YDEGEE. V lost 4 bases to trimming and J lost 7 bases, with 12 bases between them. CDR3 amino acids: CASSRGHGNSPLHF. The CDR3 nucleotides are TGTGCCAGCAGCCGGGGACATGGGAATTCACCCCTCCACTTT.

This sequence joins TRBV7-2 and TRBJ2-3; TRBD1 matches at 12 bases. Germline-derived CDR1 and CDR2 are SGHTA and FQGNSA. The ends lost 1 base at V and 8 bases at J; junction bases unmatched: 4. The CDR3 covers 15 residues. In nucleotides, the CDR3 is TGTGCCAGCAGCTTAGAGGGACAGGGGGCAGGTACGCAGTATTTT. This gives the protein CASSLEGQGAGTQYF.

The chain combines TRBV7-8 with TRBJ2-1, with TRBD2 as a possible D gene (7 bases). Trimming left V 2 bases short and J 5 bases short, with 25 bases between. The CDR3 has 19 residues. Germline V gene data show CDR1 as SGHVS and CDR2 as FQNEAQ. As DNA, the CDR3 is TGTGCCAGCAGCTTAAACAGGGTCGGTGGCGGGAGTATGAACAATGAGCAGTTCTTC. It specifies CASSLNRVGGGSMNNEQFF.

V gene TRBV6-5 combines with J gene TRBJ1-2; 9 nucleotides match TRBD1. The CDR3 consists of 13 residues. Germline V CDR1 and CDR2: MNHEY, SVGAGI. V shed 6 bases, J shed 8 bases, and the junction held 7 bases outside the gene matches. Here the CDR3 reads CASSLQGARGYTF. The DNA of the CDR3 is TGTGCCAGCAGCCTACAGGGGGCGCGAGGCTACACCTTC.

V is TRBV4-1 and J is TRBJ2-5; TRBD2 agrees at 7 bases. This CDR3 is 17 amino acids long. The V gene's germline CDR1 is MGHRA and CDR2 YSYEKL. Germline trimming cut 0 bases from V and 0 bases from J; bases unmatched to any gene: 7. CDR3 nucleotide sequence: TGCGCCAGCAGCCAAGATCTGGCTAGCGGAAACCAAGAGACCCAGTACTTC. Protein sequence: CASSQDLASGNQETQYF.

This chain joins TRBV11-2 and TRBJ1-3; the D gene is possibly TRBD1 (5 bases). V was clipped by 3 bases and J by 0 bases, with 18 bases between them. Per the germline V gene, CDR1 is SGHAT and CDR2 is FQNNGV. The CDR3 extends over 18 amino acids. The CDR3 DNA is TGTGCCAGCAGCTTGGGGCGGCATACCACTAACTCTGGAAACACCATATATTTT. As protein: CASSLGRHTTNSGNTIYF.

The V gene is TRBV28, the J gene TRBJ1-3; TRBD1 aligns across 9 bases. The CDR3 runs to 14 residues. Germline assignment: CDR1 MDHEN and CDR2 SYDVKM. Trimming at V came to 6 bases and at J to 8 bases, leaving 8 bases not matched to a gene. The CDR3 sequence: CASSSGTGRDTIYF. The CDR3 region has the DNA TGTGCCAGCAGCTCCGGGACAGGGAGAGACACCATATATTTT.

The J gene is TRBJ1-2, the V gene TRBV7-2; 7 bases fit TRBD1. V lost 3 bases, J lost 3 bases, and 16 bases stayed unmatched. Germline lookup yields CDR1 SGHTA and CDR2 FQGNSA. The CDR3 is made up of 18 amino acids. For the CDR3, the DNA is TGTGCCAGCAGCTTCCCCGTGGGACAGACATTGCACCACTATGGCTACACCTTC. It codes for CASSFPVGQTLHHYGYTF.